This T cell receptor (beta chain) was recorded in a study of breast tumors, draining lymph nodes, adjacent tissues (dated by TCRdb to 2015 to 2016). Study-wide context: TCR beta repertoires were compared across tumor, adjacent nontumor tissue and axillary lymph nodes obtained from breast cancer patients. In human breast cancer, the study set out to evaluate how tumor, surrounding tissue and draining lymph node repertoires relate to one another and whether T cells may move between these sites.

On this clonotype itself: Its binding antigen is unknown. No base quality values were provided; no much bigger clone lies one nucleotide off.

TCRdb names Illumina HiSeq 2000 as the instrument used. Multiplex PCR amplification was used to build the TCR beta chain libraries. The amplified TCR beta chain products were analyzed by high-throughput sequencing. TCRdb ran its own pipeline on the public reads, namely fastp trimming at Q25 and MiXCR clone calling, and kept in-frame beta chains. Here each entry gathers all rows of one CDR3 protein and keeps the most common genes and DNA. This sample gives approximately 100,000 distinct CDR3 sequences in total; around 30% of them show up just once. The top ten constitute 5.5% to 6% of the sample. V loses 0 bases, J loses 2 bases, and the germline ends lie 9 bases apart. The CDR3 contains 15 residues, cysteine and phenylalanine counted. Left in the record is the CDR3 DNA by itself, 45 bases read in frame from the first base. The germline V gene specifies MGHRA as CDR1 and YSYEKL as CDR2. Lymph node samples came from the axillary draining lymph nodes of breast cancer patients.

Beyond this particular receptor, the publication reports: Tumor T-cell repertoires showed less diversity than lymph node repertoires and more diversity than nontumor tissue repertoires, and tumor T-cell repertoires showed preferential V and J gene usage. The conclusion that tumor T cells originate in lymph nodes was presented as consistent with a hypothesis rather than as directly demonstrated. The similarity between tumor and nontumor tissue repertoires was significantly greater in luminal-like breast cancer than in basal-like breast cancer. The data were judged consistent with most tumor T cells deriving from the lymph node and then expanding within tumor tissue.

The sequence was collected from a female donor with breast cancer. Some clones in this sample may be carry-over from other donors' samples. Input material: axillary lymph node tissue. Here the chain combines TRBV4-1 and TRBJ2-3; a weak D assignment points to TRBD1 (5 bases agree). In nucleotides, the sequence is TGCGCCAGCAGCCAAGAAGTCAGGGACACAGATACGCAGTATTTT. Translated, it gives CASSQEVRDTDTQYF.